Included here is one T cell receptor beta chain sequence, with context. These data originate in a study of blood T cells in healthy people across ages. The CDR3 length is 12 residues. Germline CDR1 is LGHDT and CDR2 is YNNKEL (reference sequence). V was clipped by 4 bases and J by 8 bases, with 11 bases between them. The authors ran a second PCR of about 6 to 11 cycles using a sample-barcoded 5' primer and a J-beta primer mix. Using its own MiXCR run on the 5' RACE reads, TCRdb lists one record per CDR3 protein. Of hundreds of thousands of distinct CDR3 sequences in the sample, roughly 35% were seen once.

The sequence came from a man between 18 and 35 years old in good health. The sample was blood. This sequence joins TRBV3-1 and TRBJ1-1; a weak D match, TRBD1 (5 bases). The CDR3 nucleotides are TGTGCCAGCAGCCGGACGGGACGGGAAGCTTTCTTT. Translating gives CASSRTGREAFF.